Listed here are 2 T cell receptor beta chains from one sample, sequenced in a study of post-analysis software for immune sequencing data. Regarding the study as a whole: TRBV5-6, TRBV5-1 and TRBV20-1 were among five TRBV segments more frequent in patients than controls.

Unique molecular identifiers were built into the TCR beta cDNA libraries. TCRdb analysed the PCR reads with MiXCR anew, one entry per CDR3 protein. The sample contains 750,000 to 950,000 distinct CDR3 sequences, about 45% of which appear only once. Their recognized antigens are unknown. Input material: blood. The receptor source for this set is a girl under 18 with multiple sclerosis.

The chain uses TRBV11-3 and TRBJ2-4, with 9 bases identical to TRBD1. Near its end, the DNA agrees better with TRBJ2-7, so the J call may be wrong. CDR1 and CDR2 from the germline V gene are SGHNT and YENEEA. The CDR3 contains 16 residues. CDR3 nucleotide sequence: TGTGCCAGCAGCTTATACTATGGGACAGGGAACTACGAGCAGTACTTC. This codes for CASSLYYGTGNYEQYF.

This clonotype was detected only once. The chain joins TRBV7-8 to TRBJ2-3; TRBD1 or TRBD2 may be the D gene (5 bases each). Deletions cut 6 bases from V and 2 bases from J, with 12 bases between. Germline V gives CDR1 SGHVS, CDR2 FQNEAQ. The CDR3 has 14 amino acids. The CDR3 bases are TGTGCCAGCAGGAGGGGTTCCGTCACAGATACGCAGTATTTT. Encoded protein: CASRRGSVTDTQYF.